Each of the 28 T cell receptor beta chains below was sequenced from the same sample in a study of CD8 T cells in ankylosing spondylitis. Overall study results and limits: Seemingly characteristic of ankylosing spondylitis blood was a TCR beta motif consisting of about 8 highly homologous variants.

These receptors have no known antigen. From the 5' RACE reads, TCRdb called clonotypes with MiXCR, one entry per CDR3 protein. The sample records roughly 700,000 distinct CDR3 sequences, around a fifth being singletons. Input material: blood, either unsorted or a sorted T cell fraction (not recorded which). The origin of the receptors is a male donor with ankylosing spondylitis.

This clonotype has just a few counts. V gene TRBV7-3 combines with J gene TRBJ2-3; D is perhaps TRBD2 (6 bases). CDR1 SGHTA and CDR2 FQGTGA come from the germline V gene. V lost 4 bases to trimming and J lost 0 bases, with 11 bases between them. The CDR3 runs 15 residues. CDR3 amino acids: CASSWGAGSTDTQYF. The CDR3 DNA is TGTGCCAGCAGCTGGGGTGCGGGGAGCACAGATACGCAGTATTTT.

V and J are TRBV5-1 and TRBJ2-7; D remains ambiguous. Germline CDR1 SGHRS, CDR2 YFSETQ. Trimming took off 3 bases at V and 3 bases at J, with 13 bases between the two ends. The CDR3 runs to 14 residues. The CDR3 DNA reads as TGCGCCAGCAGCTCGCAGCCCGCCCTCTACGAGCAGTACTTC. Protein: CASSSQPALYEQYF.

This clonotype has at least ten counts. V usage is TRBV29-1 and J usage is TRBJ2-3; possible D gene TRBD2, 7 bases. Germline V CDR1 and CDR2: SQVTM, ANQGSEA. The CDR3 runs to 12 residues. The ends were cut back, 6 bases at V and 8 bases at J, with 15 bases in the middle. CDR3 sequence: CSVMLGGGTQYF. The CDR3 DNA reads as TGCAGCGTGATGCTAGGGGGGGGTACGCAGTATTTT.

The sample holds a few counts of this clonotype. V is TRBV28 and J is TRBJ2-1, with 9 bases identical to TRBD1. Germline loops: CDR1 MDHEN, CDR2 SYDVKM. V lost 3 bases, J lost 9 bases, and 9 bases stayed unmatched. This CDR3 is 15 amino acids long. The chain's CDR3 is CASSFLVQGAIEQFF. The CDR3 coding sequence is TGTGCCAGCAGTTTTCTAGTACAGGGGGCCATTGAGCAGTTCTTC.

This chain links TRBV9 with TRBJ1-6; D ambiguous. Trimming took 0 bases from V and 10 from J, leaving 14 bases between them. Germline V gives CDR1 SGDLS, CDR2 YYNGEE. The CDR3 sequence is 15 residues long. The CDR3 here is CASSVAHGMGSPLHF. The CDR3 nucleotides are TGTGCCAGCAGCGTAGCGCACGGGATGGGCTCACCCCTCCACTTT.

This clonotype was counted between two and nine times. This chain connects TRBV6-1 to TRBJ1-5, with 9 bases aligning to TRBD1. The V segment lost 6 bases and the J segment 6 bases; nucleotides outside the gene matches: 9. This CDR3 has 15 amino acids. CDR1 and CDR2 (germline): MNHNS, SASEGT. Here the CDR3 reads CASSPQGAQGQPQHF. The DNA of the CDR3 is TGTGCCAGCAGCCCACAGGGGGCGCAGGGTCAGCCCCAGCATTTT.

This clonotype was seen a few times. The V and J genes are TRBV5-6 and TRBJ2-2, with 8 positions matching TRBD1. Trimming cost V 5 bases and J 4 bases; bases outside gene matches: 4. CDR3 size: 14 residues. Germline CDR1 and CDR2: SGHDT and YYEEEE. As DNA, the CDR3 is TGTGCCAGCAGTGCCGGGACAGGCACCGGGGAGCTGTTTTTT. Its translation: CASSAGTGTGELFF.

This clonotype has a handful of counts. The rearrangement links TRBV3-1 to TRBJ2-2; D might be TRBD1 or TRBD2, each matching 5 bases. In germline, CDR1 is LGHDT, CDR2 YNNKEL (reference sequence). The CDR3 sequence is 17 residues long. The ends were cut back, 0 bases at V and 3 bases at J, with 14 bases in the middle. CDR3 DNA sequence: TGTGCCAGCAGCCAAGATCTCAGGGACGGGTACACCGGGGAGCTGTTTTTT. Translation gives CASSQDLRDGYTGELFF.

This clonotype has only a few counts. The CDR3 protein is CASSLAPVGASQETQYF. CDR3 nucleotides: TGCGCCAGCAGCTTGGCCCCTGTGGGGGCCAGTCAAGAGACCCAGTACTTC. The chain joins TRBV5-1 to TRBJ2-5, with D possibly TRBD1 on 6 matching bases. The germline V and J ends were trimmed by 0 bases and 2 bases, with 17 bases remaining between them. Looked up from germline, CDR1 is SGHRS and CDR2 is YFSETQ. The CDR3 spans 17 residues.

This chain uses TRBV27 with TRBJ1-6; D uncertain. Germline assignment: CDR1 MNHEY and CDR2 SMNVEV (reference sequence). Trimming removed 0 bases from V and 9 bases from J, with 6 bases in between. The CDR3 spans 13 residues. CDR3 sequence (DNA): TGTGCCAGCAGTTTATCCAGTGGTTCACCCCTCCACTTT. Translating it yields CASSLSSGSPLHF.

The V call is TRBV5-4, the J call TRBJ1-2; weak D call: TRBD1 (6 bases). CDR3 size: 16 residues. The V end lost 2 bases, the J end lost 5 bases, and 19 bases lay between the germline ends. CDR1 and CDR2 (germline): SGHNT, YYREEE (reference sequence). The CDR3 reads CASSFYREKSGYGYTF. DNA of the CDR3: TGTGCCAGCAGCTTTTACAGGGAGAAATCAGGGTATGGCTACACCTTC.

This clonotype was picked up one time. A read error may be the cause here, since a much bigger clone is one base away. The chain carries TRBV20-1 and TRBJ2-5; TRBD1 aligns across 9 bases. This CDR3 region has 15 residues. The germline V gene encodes CDR1 DFQATT and CDR2 SNEGSKA (reference sequence). In DNA, the CDR3 is TGCTGTGCTGGGAGGACGGGACAGGGAAGGGAGACCCAGTACTTC. As protein: CCAGRTGQGRETQYF.

This clonotype has ten or more counts. The rearrangement uses TRBV15 and TRBJ2-3; the match to TRBD2 covers 11 bases. Per germline, CDR1 LNHNV and CDR2 YYDKDF (reference sequence). CDR3 length equals 20 residues. After removal of 0 bases from V and 2 bases from J, the junction contained 13 bases not matched to a gene. The CDR3: CATSRDRPNLAGGHTDTQYF. The CDR3, as DNA: TGTGCCACCAGCAGAGATCGACCTAATCTAGCGGGGGGTCACACAGATACGCAGTATTTT.

CDR3 sequence (DNA): TGTGCCAGCAGCTTAGAGGACGGGCTCACAGATACGCAGTATTTT. Translation gives CASSLEDGLTDTQYF. V is TRBV7-2 and J is TRBJ2-3; no clear D gene. V was shortened by 1 base and J by 2 bases, with 10 bases between the two germline ends. The CDR3 is 15 residues long. The germline V gene encodes CDR1 SGHTA and CDR2 FQGNSA.

Ten or more counts support this clonotype. V is TRBV7-2 and J is TRBJ1-5; 7 positions agree with TRBD1. The CDR3 runs 16 residues. Germline CDR1 is SGHTA and CDR2 is FQGNSA. V lost 0 bases, J lost 5 bases, and 7 bases stayed unmatched. The CDR3 nucleotides read TGTGCCAGCAGCTTAGCAGGGACAGAGATTCATCAGCCCCAGCATTTT. It is translated as CASSLAGTEIHQPQHF.

This clonotype showed up just a few times. The chain uses TRBV20-1 and TRBJ2-2; 8 positions match TRBD2. CDR3 size: 16 residues. The ends lost 2 bases at V and 4 bases at J; junction bases unmatched: 9. The V gene's germline CDR1 is DFQATT and CDR2 SNEGSKA (reference sequence). CDR3 sequence reads: CSARRTGGPGTGELFF. DNA of the CDR3: TGCAGTGCTAGAAGGACGGGAGGGCCGGGCACCGGGGAGCTGTTTTTT.

V usage is TRBV6-1 and J usage is TRBJ1-1; D is perhaps TRBD1 (6 bases). Trimming cost V 7 bases and J 1 base, with 16 bases left between them. The CDR3 is 15 amino acids. Germline V gives CDR1 MNHNS, CDR2 SASEGT. CDR3 DNA sequence: TGTGCCAGCACCCTAACGGGGGGGCCGAACACTGAAGCTTTCTTT. Its protein product is CASTLTGGPNTEAFF.

This clonotype has a handful of counts. V usage is TRBV30 and J usage is TRBJ1-5; D remains ambiguous. V was shortened by 1 base and J by 6 bases, with 13 bases between the two germline ends. The CDR3 has 14 amino acids. CDR1 is GTSNPN, CDR2 SVGIG, per germline (reference sequence). The CDR3 nucleotides are TGTGCCTGGAGTGCCCCACGGGCCGGTCAGCCCCAGCATTTT. It yields the protein CAWSAPRAGQPQHF.

This clonotype was seen more than once but under ten times. The chain employs TRBV29-1 and TRBJ1-2, with 10 bases fitting TRBD1. J was trimmed by 8 bases and V by 1 base; bases with no gene match: 7. CDR3 length: 14 residues. Germline CDR1 reads SQVTM; CDR2 reads ANQGSEA. Here the CDR3 reads CSVEGQGARAGYTF. In DNA, the CDR3 is TGCAGCGTTGAAGGACAGGGGGCGCGGGCCGGCTACACCTTC.

A few counts support this clonotype. At one of its ends the junction is not consistent with the germline gene, which may arise from a read error. The gene calls are TRBV7-9 and TRBJ1-2; D unclear. Germline lookup yields CDR1 SEHNR and CDR2 FQNEAQ (reference sequence). CDR3 length: 15 residues. CDR3 DNA: TGTGCCAGCAGCTTAAAAGGTGTTGAAGACTATGGCTGCACCTTC. It specifies CASSLKGVEDYGCTF.

CDR3 amino acids: CASSAAGTSGYEQYF. CDR3 nucleotide sequence: TGTGCCAGCAGCGCCGCCGGGACTAGCGGCTACGAGCAGTACTTC. The chain combines TRBV9 with TRBJ2-7, with 11 bases matching TRBD2. The CDR3 loop spans 15 amino acids. V shed 3 bases and J 3 bases; nucleotides not matched to a gene: 5. Per the germline V gene, CDR1 is SGDLS and CDR2 is YYNGEE.

This clonotype was seen only a few times. Here the CDR3 reads CASRTPGGMNTEAFF. CDR3 sequence (DNA): TGTGCCAGCAGAACCCCCGGCGGCATGAACACTGAAGCTTTCTTT. V gene TRBV28 combines with J gene TRBJ1-1; D is ambiguous. The germline gives CDR1 MDHEN, CDR2 SYDVKM. V lost 6 bases, J lost 0 bases, and 14 bases lay in between. This CDR3 contains 15 residues.

This clonotype has more than one count but fewer than ten. The J gene is TRBJ2-3, the V gene TRBV12-3 or TRBV12-4, with 13 bases aligning to TRBD2. V dropped 5 bases and J dropped 6; count of bases not matched to a gene: 8. CDR3 length equals 16 residues. The DNA for the CDR3 is TGTGCCAGCAGTACTTGGACTAGCGGGGGCAGGGATACGCAGTATTTT. Residues: CASSTWTSGGRDTQYF.

This clonotype was counted many times. The chain couples TRBV12-3 or TRBV12-4 to TRBJ2-5, with D perhaps TRBD1 or TRBD2 (5 bases each). This CDR3 is built from 14 residues. The ends were cut back, 3 bases at V and 5 bases at J, with 13 bases in the middle. CDR3 in amino acids: CASSFRRGGETQYF. The DNA of the CDR3 is TGTGCCAGCAGTTTCAGACGGGGCGGGGAGACCCAGTACTTC.

This clonotype was recorded only once. The chain combines TRBV4-1 with TRBJ2-1; 7 nucleotides match TRBD1. V lost 1 base and J lost 6; bases outside the gene matches: 6. This CDR3 region has 15 residues. Germline V CDR1 and CDR2: MGHRA, YSYEKL. The DNA of the CDR3 is TGCGCCAGCAGCCAAGGCCCGACAGGGCCCAATGAGCAGTTCTTC. It codes for CASSQGPTGPNEQFF.

The chain employs TRBV18 and TRBJ2-7; possibly TRBD1 or TRBD2 for D (6 bases each). Trimming took 3 bases from V and 3 from J, leaving 12 bases between them. Germline CDR1 and CDR2: KGHSH and LQKENI. CDR3 length equals 14 residues. The CDR3 coding sequence is TGTGCCAGCTCACCGGGGGCTAGCGACTACGAGCAGTACTTC. It translates to CASSPGASDYEQYF.

The rearrangement links TRBV4-1 to TRBJ1-6; D is possibly TRBD1 (6 bases). Per the germline V gene, CDR1 is MGHRA and CDR2 is YSYEKL. CDR3 length: 16 residues. The V gene lost 6 bases and the J gene lost 4 bases, with 16 bases spanning the gap. The CDR3 DNA sequence: TGCGCCAGCAGTCCGCGGGGGGACATATATAATTCACCCCTCCACTTT. Translating gives CASSPRGDIYNSPLHF.

V usage is TRBV28 and J usage is TRBJ2-2; no firm D call. The V end lost 3 bases, the J end lost 4 bases, and 6 bases lay between the germline ends. This CDR3 comprises 13 residues. Germline assignment: CDR1 MDHEN and CDR2 SYDVKM. The CDR3 is CASSFYRTGELFF. CDR3 coding DNA: TGTGCCAGCAGTTTTTACCGCACCGGGGAGCTGTTTTTT.